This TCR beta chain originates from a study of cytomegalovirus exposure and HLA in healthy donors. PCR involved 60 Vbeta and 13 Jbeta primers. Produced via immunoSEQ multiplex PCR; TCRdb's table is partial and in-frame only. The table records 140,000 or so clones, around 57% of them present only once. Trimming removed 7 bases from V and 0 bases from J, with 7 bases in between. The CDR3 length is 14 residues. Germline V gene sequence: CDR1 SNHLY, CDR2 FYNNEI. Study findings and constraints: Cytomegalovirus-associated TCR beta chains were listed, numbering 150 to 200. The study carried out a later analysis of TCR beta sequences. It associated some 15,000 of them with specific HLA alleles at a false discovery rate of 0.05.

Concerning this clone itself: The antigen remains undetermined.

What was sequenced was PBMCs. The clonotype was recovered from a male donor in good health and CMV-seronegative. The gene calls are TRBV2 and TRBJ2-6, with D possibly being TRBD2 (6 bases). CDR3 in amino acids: CASKEGSGANVLTF. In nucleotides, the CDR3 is TGTGCCAGCAAGGAGGGCTCTGGGGCCAACGTCCTGACTTTC.